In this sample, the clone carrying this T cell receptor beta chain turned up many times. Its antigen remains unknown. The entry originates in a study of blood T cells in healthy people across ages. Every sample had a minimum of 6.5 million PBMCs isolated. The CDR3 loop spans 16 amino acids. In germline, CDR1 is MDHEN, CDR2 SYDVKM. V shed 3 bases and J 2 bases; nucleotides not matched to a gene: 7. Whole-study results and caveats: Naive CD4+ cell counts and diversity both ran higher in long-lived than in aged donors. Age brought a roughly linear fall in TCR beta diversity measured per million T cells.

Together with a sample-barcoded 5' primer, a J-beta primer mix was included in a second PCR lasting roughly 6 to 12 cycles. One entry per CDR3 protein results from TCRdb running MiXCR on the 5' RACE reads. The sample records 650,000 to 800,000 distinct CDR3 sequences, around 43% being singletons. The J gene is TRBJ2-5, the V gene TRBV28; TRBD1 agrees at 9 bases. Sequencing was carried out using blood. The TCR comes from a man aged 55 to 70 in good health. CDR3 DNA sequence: TGTGCCAGCAGTTTTTCTCAGGACAGGGGACAAGAGACCCAGTACTTC. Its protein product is CASSFSQDRGQETQYF.